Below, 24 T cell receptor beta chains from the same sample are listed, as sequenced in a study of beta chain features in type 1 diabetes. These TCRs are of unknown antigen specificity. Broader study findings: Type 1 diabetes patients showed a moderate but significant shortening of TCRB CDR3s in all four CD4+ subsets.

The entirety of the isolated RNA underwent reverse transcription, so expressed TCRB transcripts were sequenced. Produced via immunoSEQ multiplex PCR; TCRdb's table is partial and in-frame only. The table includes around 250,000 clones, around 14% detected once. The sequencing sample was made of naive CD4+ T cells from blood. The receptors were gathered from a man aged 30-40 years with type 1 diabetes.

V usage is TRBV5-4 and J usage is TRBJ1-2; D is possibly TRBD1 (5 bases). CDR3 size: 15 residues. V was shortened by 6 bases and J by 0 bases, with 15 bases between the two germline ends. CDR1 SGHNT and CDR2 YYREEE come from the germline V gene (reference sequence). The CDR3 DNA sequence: TGTGCCAGCACCACAGGAGGGGCGCCTAACTATGGCTACACCTTC. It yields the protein CASTTGGAPNYGYTF.

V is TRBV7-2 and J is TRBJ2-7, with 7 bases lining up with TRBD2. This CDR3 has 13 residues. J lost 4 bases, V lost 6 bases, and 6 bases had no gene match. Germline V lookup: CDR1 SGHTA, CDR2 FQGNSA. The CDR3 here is CASRTPGGYEQYF. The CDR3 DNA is TGTGCCAGCAGAACCCCCGGGGGGTACGAGCAGTACTTC. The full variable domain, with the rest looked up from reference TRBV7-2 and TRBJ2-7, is GAGVSQSPSNKVTEKGKDVELRCDPISGHTALYWYRQSLGQGLEFLIYFQGNSAPDKSGLPSDRFSAERTGGSVSTLTIQRTQQEDSAVYLCASRTPGGYEQYFGPGTRLTVT.

CDR3 coding DNA: TGTGCCAGCAGTGAGGAAGGGGACACCGGGGAGCTGTTTTTT. Encoded protein: CASSEEGDTGELFF. The chain couples TRBV25-1 to TRBJ2-2; tentative D call: TRBD1 (5 bases). The CDR3 spans 14 residues. CDR1 is MGHDK and CDR2 is SYGVNS in the germline V gene. V lost 3 bases and J 3 bases, leaving 8 bases between the germline ends.

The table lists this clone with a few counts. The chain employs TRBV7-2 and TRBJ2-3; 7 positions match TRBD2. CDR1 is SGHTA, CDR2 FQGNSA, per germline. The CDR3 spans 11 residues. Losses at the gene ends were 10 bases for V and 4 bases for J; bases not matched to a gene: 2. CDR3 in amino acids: CANGLADTQYF. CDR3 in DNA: TGTGCCAATGGACTAGCAGATACGCAGTATTTT.

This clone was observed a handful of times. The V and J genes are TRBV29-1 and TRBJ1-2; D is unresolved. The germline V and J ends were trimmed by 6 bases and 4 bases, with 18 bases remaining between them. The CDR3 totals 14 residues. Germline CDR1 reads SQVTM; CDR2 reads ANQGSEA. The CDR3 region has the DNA TGCAGCGTCAACGTTGGAGGCACCACCTATGGCTACACCTTC. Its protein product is CSVNVGGTTYGYTF.

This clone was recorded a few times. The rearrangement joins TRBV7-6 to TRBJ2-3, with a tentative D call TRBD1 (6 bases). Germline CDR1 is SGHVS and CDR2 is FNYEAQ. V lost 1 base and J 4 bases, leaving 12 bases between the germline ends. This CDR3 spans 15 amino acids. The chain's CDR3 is CASSLEQGGADTQYF. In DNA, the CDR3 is TGTGCCAGCAGCTTAGAACAGGGCGGAGCAGATACGCAGTATTTT.

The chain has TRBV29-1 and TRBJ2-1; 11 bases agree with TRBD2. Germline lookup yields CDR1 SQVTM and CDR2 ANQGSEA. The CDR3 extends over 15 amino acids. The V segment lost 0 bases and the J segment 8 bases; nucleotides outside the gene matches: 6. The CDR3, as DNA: TGCAGCGTTGAAGATCTAGCGGGAGGTGGCCATGAGCAGTTCTTC. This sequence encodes CSVEDLAGGGHEQFF.

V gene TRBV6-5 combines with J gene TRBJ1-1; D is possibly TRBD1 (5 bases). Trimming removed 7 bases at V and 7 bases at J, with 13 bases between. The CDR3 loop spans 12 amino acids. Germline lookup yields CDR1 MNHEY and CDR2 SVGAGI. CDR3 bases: TGTGCCAGCACCCTGGGGCAGGGTGAAGCTTTCTTT. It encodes CASTLGQGEAFF.

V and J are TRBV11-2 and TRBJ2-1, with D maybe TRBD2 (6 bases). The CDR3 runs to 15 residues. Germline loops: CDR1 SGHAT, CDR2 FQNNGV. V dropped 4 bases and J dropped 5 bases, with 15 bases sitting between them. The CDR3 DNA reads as TGTGCCAGCAGCTCCCGGGCCGGCGGGGACAATGAGCAGTTCTTC. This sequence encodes CASSSRAGGDNEQFF.

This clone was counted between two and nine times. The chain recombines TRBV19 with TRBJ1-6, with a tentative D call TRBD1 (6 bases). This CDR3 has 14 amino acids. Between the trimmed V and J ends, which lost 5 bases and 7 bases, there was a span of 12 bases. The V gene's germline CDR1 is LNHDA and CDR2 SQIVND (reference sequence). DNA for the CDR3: TGTGCCAGTAGTGGCCTCACAGGGAATTCACCCCTCCACTTT. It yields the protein CASSGLTGNSPLHF.

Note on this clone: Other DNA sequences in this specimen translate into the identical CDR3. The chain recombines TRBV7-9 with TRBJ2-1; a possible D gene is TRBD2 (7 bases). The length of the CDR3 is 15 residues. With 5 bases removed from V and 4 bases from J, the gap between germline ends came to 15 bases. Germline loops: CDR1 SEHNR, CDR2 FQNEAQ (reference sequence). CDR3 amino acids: CASSRSGGSYNEQFF. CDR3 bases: TGTGCCAGCAGCCGCTCGGGGGGCTCGTACAATGAGCAGTTCTTC.

The CDR3, as DNA: TGTGCCAGCTCACCACCGGGGGCTAGCGGGGGGGCCTGGAATGAGCAGTTCTTC. It translates to CASSPPGASGGAWNEQFF. V is TRBV18 and J is TRBJ2-1; 12 bases are a match to TRBD2. There are 18 residues in the CDR3. The V segment lost 0 bases and the J segment 7 bases; nucleotides outside the gene matches: 10. In germline, CDR1 is KGHSH, CDR2 LQKENI.

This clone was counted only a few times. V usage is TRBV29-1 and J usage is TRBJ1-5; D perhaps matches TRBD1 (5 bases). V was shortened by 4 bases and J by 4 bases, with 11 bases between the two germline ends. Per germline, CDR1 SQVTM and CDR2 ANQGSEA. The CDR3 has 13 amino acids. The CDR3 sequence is CSVGGTGNQPQHF. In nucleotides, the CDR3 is TGCAGCGTTGGCGGGACTGGAAATCAGCCCCAGCATTTT.

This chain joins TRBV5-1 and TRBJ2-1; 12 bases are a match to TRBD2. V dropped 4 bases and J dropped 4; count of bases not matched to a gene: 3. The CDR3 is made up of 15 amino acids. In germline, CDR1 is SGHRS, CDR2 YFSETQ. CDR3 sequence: CASSRGLAGYNEQFF. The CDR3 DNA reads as TGCGCCAGCAGCCGGGGACTAGCGGGTTACAATGAGCAGTTCTTC.

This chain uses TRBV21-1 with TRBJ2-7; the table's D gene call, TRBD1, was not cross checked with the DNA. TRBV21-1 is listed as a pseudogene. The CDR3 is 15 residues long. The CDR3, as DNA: TGTGCCAGCAGCGGCGGGACAGGGATCGCCTACGAGCAGTACTTC. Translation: CASSGGTGIAYEQYF.

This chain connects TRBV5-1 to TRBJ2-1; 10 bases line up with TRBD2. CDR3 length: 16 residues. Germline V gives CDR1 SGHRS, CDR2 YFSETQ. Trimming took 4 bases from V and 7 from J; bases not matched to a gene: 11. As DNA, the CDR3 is TGCGCCAGCAGCCCAGGCAGGTTAGCGGGAGGAAATGAGCAGTTCTTC. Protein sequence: CASSPGRLAGGNEQFF. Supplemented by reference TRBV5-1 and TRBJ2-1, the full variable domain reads KAGVTQTPRYLIKTRGQQVTLSCSPISGHRSVSWYQQTPGQGLQFLFEYFSETQRNKGNFPGRFSGRQFSNSRSEMNVSTLELGDSALYLCASSPGRLAGGNEQFFGPGTRLTVL.

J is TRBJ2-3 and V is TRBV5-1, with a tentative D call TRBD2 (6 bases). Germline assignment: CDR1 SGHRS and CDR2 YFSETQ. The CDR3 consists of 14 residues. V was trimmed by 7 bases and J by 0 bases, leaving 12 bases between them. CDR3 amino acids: CASRLAPSTDTQYF. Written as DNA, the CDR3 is TGCGCCAGCCGTCTAGCGCCTAGCACAGATACGCAGTATTTT.

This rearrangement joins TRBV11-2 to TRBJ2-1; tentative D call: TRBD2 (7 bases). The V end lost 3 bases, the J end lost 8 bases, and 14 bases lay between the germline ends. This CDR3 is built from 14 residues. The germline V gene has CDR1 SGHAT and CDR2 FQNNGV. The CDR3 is CASSLRKGGDEQFF. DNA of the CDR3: TGTGCCAGCAGCTTGAGGAAAGGGGGGGATGAGCAGTTCTTC. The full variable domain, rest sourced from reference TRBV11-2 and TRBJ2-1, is EAGVAQSPRYKIIEKRQSVAFWCNPISGHATLYWYQQILGQGPKLLIQFQNNGVVDDSQLPKDRFSAERLKGVDSTLKIQPAKLEDSAVYLCASSLRKGGDEQFFGPGTRLTVL.

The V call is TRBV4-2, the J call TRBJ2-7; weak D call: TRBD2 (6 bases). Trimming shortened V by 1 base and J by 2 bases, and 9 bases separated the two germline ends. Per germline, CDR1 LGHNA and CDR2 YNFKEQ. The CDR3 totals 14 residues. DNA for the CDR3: TGTGCCAGCAGCCAAGCTAGCGAGACCTACGAGCAGTACTTC. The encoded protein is CASSQASETYEQYF.

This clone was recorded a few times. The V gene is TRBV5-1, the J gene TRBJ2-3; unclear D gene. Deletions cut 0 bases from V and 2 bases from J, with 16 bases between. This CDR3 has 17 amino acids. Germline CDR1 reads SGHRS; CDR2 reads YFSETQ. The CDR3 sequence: CASSLDRMGRNTDTQYF. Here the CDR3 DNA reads TGCGCCAGCAGCTTGGATCGTATGGGCAGAAACACAGATACGCAGTATTTT.

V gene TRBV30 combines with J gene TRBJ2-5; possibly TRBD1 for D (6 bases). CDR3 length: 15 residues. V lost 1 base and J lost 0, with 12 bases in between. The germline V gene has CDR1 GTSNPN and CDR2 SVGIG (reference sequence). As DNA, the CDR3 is TGTGCCTGGAGTGCCGCCAGGGGATACCAAGAGACCCAGTACTTC. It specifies CAWSAARGYQETQYF.

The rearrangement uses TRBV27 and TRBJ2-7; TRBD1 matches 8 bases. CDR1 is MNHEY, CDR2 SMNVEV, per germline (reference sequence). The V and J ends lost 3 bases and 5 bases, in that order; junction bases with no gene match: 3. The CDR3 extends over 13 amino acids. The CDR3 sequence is CASSLTGVNEQYF. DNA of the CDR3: TGTGCCAGCAGTTTGACAGGGGTGAACGAGCAGTACTTC.

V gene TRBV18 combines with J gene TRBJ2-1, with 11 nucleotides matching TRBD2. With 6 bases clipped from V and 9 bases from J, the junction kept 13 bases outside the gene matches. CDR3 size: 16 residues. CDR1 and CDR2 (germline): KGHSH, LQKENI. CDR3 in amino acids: CASSLSGTSGLTEQFF. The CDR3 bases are TGTGCCAGCTCTCTTTCGGGGACTAGCGGACTGACTGAGCAGTTCTTC.

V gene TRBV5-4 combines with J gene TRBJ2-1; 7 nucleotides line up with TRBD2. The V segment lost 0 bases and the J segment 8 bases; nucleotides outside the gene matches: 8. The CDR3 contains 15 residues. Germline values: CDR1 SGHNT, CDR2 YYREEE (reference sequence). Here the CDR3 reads CASSLVTSESHEQFF. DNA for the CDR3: TGTGCCAGCAGCTTGGTCACTAGCGAGAGCCATGAGCAGTTCTTC.